The T cell receptor (beta chain) under discussion was sequenced for a study of shared clonotypes between healthy human individuals. The naive CD8 subset, CD45RO-negative cells positively selected for CCR7, excluded terminally differentiated effector memory CD45RA+ cells. The CDR3 is 13 residues long. The germline CDR1 and CDR2 sequences are MNHEY and SMNVEV (reference sequence). V gave up 8 bases and J gave up 3 bases, with 13 bases separating them. This table comes from immunoSEQ multiplex PCR, and its TCRdb copy is limited to in-frame clones, with some not included. The sample consists of around 2.1 million clones, 85% to 95% of them appearing once.

The receptor was derived from a man aged 18 to 30 in good health. Some clones in this sample may be carry-over from other donors' samples. Source material: naive CD8+ T cells from PBMCs. The genes are TRBV27 and TRBJ1-2; no clear D. The CDR3 DNA reads as TGTGCCAGCCGGGGTGGGGTCTACTATGGCTACACCTTC. This translates into CASRGGVYYGYTF.